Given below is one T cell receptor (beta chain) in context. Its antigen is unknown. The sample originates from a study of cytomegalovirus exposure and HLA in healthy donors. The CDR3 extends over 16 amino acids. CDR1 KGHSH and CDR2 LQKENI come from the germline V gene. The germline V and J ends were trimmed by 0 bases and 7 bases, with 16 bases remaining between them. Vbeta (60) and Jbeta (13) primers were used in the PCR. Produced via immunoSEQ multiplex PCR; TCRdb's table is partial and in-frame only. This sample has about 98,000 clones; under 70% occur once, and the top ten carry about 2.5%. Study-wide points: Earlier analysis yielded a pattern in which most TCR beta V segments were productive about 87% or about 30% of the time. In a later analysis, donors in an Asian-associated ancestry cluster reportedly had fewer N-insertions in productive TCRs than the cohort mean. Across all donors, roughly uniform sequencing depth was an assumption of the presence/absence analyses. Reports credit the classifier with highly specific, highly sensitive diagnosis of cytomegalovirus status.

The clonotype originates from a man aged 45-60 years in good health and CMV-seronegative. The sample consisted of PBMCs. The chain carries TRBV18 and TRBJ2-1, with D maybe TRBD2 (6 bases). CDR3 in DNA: TGTGCCAGCTCACCACCGTTTATCCGGGAGTTAAATGAGCAGTTCTTC. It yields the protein CASSPPFIRELNEQFF.